This record covers a single T cell receptor (beta chain). As yet, its antigen is unknown. The sample belongs to a study of long-term antiretroviral therapy in people with HIV. Germline V gene sequence: CDR1 SGHRS, CDR2 YFSETQ. With V trimmed by 1 base and J by 0 bases, 5 bases remained unmatched. The CDR3 sequence is 19 residues long. DNA was extracted from about 1-10 million thawed cryopreserved PBMC. Run at survey level, the immunoSEQ assay was version v3.0. Data came from immunoSEQ multiplex PCR; TCRdb stores just in-frame clones and leaves some out. The sample carries about 39,000 clones, approximately 86% recorded once. General study findings and limits: Versus controls, repertoires in people with HIV had narrower CDR3 length ranges. ART-treated samples gained diversity yet remained below transplant donor controls.

V and J are TRBV5-1 and TRBJ2-1; 15 nucleotides align to TRBD2. Sequenced material: unsorted PBMCs, taken just before starting antiretroviral therapy. The TCR sequence derives from a woman in her late teens or twenties with HIV. CDR3 nucleotide sequence: TGCGCCAGCAGCTTGTTGGGACTAGCGGGGGGAGGCTCCTACAATGAGCAGTTCTTC. Encoded protein: CASSLLGLAGGGSYNEQFF.